Sequencing of this T cell receptor beta chain was carried out in a study of cytotoxic CD8 clonotypes in ibrutinib-treated CLL. Details on this clone: The target antigen is unknown.

Genomic DNA (about 2 micrograms) was obtained from cryopreserved PBMCs for construction of TCR beta libraries. TCRdb's table, derived via immunoSEQ multiplex PCR, lists solely in-frame clones and lacks some. Here the sample spans 100,000 to 150,000 clones, 75% to 90% being singletons. General observations from the study: Clonality increased at ibrutinib response and stayed stable in sustained remission. At progression, however, it fell back toward baseline. Public clonotypes (which were uncommon) either contracted or remained stable on treatment.

Germline V lookup: CDR1 SGHTA, CDR2 FQGNSA. This CDR3 has 13 residues. Trimming took 5 bases from V and 3 from J, leaving 9 bases between them. The chain carries TRBV7-2 and TRBJ2-3; tentatively, D is TRBD1 (6 bases). Specimen: PBMCs, collected after 24 months of ibrutinib treatment. The source of this sequence is a human donor with chronic lymphocytic leukemia. The CDR3, as DNA: TGTGCCAGCAGCGGGGGCTTGACAGATACGCAGTATTTT. It encodes CASSGGLTDTQYF.